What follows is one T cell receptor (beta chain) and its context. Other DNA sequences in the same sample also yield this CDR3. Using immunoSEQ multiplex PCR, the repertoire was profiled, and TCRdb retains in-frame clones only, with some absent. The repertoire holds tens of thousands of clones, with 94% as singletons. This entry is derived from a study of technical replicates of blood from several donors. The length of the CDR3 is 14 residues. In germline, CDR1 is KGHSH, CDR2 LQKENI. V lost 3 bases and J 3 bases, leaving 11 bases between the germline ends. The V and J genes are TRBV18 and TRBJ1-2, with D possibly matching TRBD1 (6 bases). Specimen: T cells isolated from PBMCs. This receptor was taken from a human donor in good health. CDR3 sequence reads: CASSPTGGDYGYTF. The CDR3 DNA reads TGTGCCAGCTCACCTACGGGGGGCGACTATGGCTACACCTTC.